Below, 29 T cell receptor beta chains from the same sample are listed, as sequenced in a study of control samples from healthy donors and cancer patients. This table comes from immunoSEQ multiplex PCR, and its TCRdb copy is limited to in-frame clones, with some not included. This sample has 70,000 to 90,000 clones, with around 95% found just once. Sequenced material: blood. Receptor source: a woman aged 40 to 50 in good health.

The chain links TRBV28 to TRBJ1-5; 9 nucleotides align to TRBD1. CDR1 is MDHEN and CDR2 is SYDVKM in the germline V gene. There are 12 residues in the CDR3. After removal of 8 bases from V and 6 bases from J, the junction contained 2 bases not matched to a gene. In DNA form, the CDR3 reads TGTGCCAGCGGACAGGGGAGTCAGCCCCAGCATTTT. This gives the protein CASGQGSQPQHF.

The V and J genes are TRBV6-2 or TRBV6-3 and TRBJ1-6; weak D call: TRBD1 (6 bases). Per the germline V gene, CDR1 is MNHEY and CDR2 is SVGEGT. Trimming took 0 bases from V and 10 from J, leaving 13 bases between them. CDR3 length: 15 amino acids. CDR3 in amino acids: CASSYSRGGRSPLHF. DNA for the CDR3: TGTGCCAGCAGTTACTCAAGGGGGGGACGATCACCCCTCCACTTT.

The chain is built from TRBV9 and TRBJ1-3; D possibly corresponds to TRBD1 (5 bases). The CDR3 contains 17 residues. Germline values: CDR1 SGDLS, CDR2 YYNGEE. V was pared by 3 bases and J by 7 bases, with 23 bases between. CDR3 protein: CASSAGSGTLDGNTIYF. In nucleotides, the CDR3 is TGTGCCAGCAGCGCCGGCTCCGGGACTCTGGACGGGAACACCATATATTTT.

This rearrangement joins TRBV6-1 to TRBJ1-2, with D possibly matching TRBD1 (5 bases). The germline V gene has CDR1 MNHNS and CDR2 SASEGT. V dropped 1 base and J dropped 5 bases, with 11 bases sitting between them. The CDR3 loop spans 14 amino acids. As DNA, the CDR3 is TGTGCCAGCAGTGAAGGGGCAAGGGGTTATGGCTACACCTTC. This encodes CASSEGARGYGYTF.

The rearrangement joins TRBV27 to TRBJ1-2; the D gene is possibly TRBD1 (5 bases). The CDR3 sequence is 13 residues long. V was shortened by 4 bases and J by 8 bases, with 14 bases between the two germline ends. CDR1 and CDR2 (germline): MNHEY, SMNVEV (reference sequence). The CDR3 loop is CASSSSDRSGYTF. The DNA for the CDR3 is TGTGCCAGCAGTTCCTCTGACAGATCCGGCTACACCTTC.

V is TRBV7-8 and J is TRBJ2-5; D may be TRBD2 (6 bases). The CDR3 sequence is 14 residues long. CDR1 is SGHVS and CDR2 is FQNEAQ in the germline V gene. Trimming shortened V by 5 bases and J by 1 base, and 11 bases separated the two germline ends. CDR3 in DNA: TGTGCCAGCAGCCCCGGGACTTTCCAAGAGACCCAGTACTTC. Its translation: CASSPGTFQETQYF.

The V gene is TRBV19, the J gene TRBJ2-2; TRBD2 agrees at 9 bases. V shed 11 bases and J 5 bases; nucleotides not matched to a gene: 9. Germline CDR1 reads LNHDA; CDR2 reads SQIVND (reference sequence). There are 14 residues in the CDR3. CDR3 DNA sequence: TGTGCCTCTTGGGCGGGAGGGACGACCGGGGAGCTGTTTTTT. The encoded protein is CASWAGGTTGELFF.

The chain carries TRBV6-2 or TRBV6-3 and TRBJ2-3; 10 nucleotides align to TRBD2. The CDR3 sequence is 17 residues long. Germline CDR1 is MNHEY and CDR2 is SVGEGT. The junction had 9 bases not matched to a gene; V was cut back by 0 bases and J by 6 bases. CDR3 in amino acids: CASSYSRAGGSRDTQYF. DNA of the CDR3: TGTGCCAGCAGTTACTCGAGAGCGGGGGGGTCGCGGGATACGCAGTATTTT.

The chain carries TRBV5-5 and TRBJ1-1; TRBD1 matches 8 bases. CDR1 is SGHKS and CDR2 is YYEKEE in the germline V gene (reference sequence). The CDR3 is 17 residues long. Germline trimming cut 5 bases from V and 4 bases from J; bases unmatched to any gene: 16. CDR3 region: CASRFWTGTRDGTEAFF. Here the CDR3 DNA reads TGTGCCAGCAGATTCTGGACAGGGACAAGGGATGGCACTGAAGCTTTCTTT.

The rearrangement links TRBV6-4 to TRBJ2-3; D may be TRBD1 or TRBD2 (5 bases each). Germline V CDR1 and CDR2: MRHNA, SNTAGT. The CDR3 length is 16 residues. V lost 0 bases, J lost 0 bases, and 10 bases lay in between. The CDR3 sequence: CASSDSTEGSTDTQYF. In DNA, the CDR3 is TGTGCCAGCAGTGACTCGACCGAGGGGAGCACAGATACGCAGTATTTT.

This chain links TRBV15 with TRBJ2-7; D gene uncertain. Per germline, CDR1 LNHNV and CDR2 YYDKDF (reference sequence). Trimming removed 0 bases at V and 3 bases at J, with 9 bases between. CDR3 size: 14 residues. Here the CDR3 reads CATSRDRQLYEQYF. In DNA form, the CDR3 reads TGTGCCACCAGCAGAGATAGGCAGCTCTACGAGCAGTACTTC.

This rearrangement joins TRBV7-2 to TRBJ2-1; a possible D gene is TRBD1 (6 bases). CDR3 length equals 15 residues. Trimming shortened V by 2 bases and J by 5 bases, and 13 bases separated the two germline ends. CDR1 SGHTA and CDR2 FQGNSA come from the germline V gene. The CDR3 loop reads CASSLWQGFNNEQFF. In DNA, the CDR3 is TGTGCCAGCAGCTTATGGCAGGGGTTCAACAATGAGCAGTTCTTC.

V gene TRBV7-2 combines with J gene TRBJ1-2, with D uncertain. Germline V gives CDR1 SGHTA, CDR2 FQGNSA. Trimming stripped 1 base from V and 1 base from J, with 7 bases between. The CDR3 runs to 14 residues. The CDR3 bases are TGTGCCAGCAGCTTAGTCCCGGATAACTATGGCTACACCTTC. This gives the protein CASSLVPDNYGYTF.

This chain connects TRBV7-6 to TRBJ1-2; D is unclear. Germline loops: CDR1 SGHVS, CDR2 FNYEAQ. This CDR3 contains 13 residues. Trimming pared 1 base from V and 4 bases from J, leaving 7 bases between. The CDR3 here is CASSLGPGYGYTF. The CDR3, as DNA: TGTGCCAGCAGCTTAGGGCCCGGCTATGGCTACACCTTC.

The rearrangement joins TRBV6-4 to TRBJ1-1; no clear D gene. The CDR3 is made up of 11 amino acids. CDR1 MRHNA and CDR2 SNTAGT come from the germline V gene. V lost 6 bases and J 6 bases, leaving 8 bases between the germline ends. CDR3 sequence (DNA): TGTGCCAGCAGCGCCGGATCTGAAGCTTTCTTT. Its translation: CASSAGSEAFF.

The genes are TRBV18 and TRBJ2-1, with a weak D call TRBD2 (6 bases). Per the germline V gene, CDR1 is KGHSH and CDR2 is LQKENI. The ends were cut back, 2 bases at V and 3 bases at J, with 11 bases in the middle. The CDR3 extends over 15 amino acids. The CDR3: CASSPEDYFYNEQFF. CDR3 DNA: TGTGCCAGCTCACCAGAGGACTATTTCTACAATGAGCAGTTCTTC.

The chain uses TRBV7-8 and TRBJ2-5, with D perhaps TRBD2 (5 bases). Looked up from germline, CDR1 is SGHVS and CDR2 is FQNEAQ. V was pared by 1 base and J by 5 bases, with 14 bases between. The CDR3 is made up of 15 amino acids. For the CDR3, the DNA is TGTGCCAGCAGCTTAGAGGTGCTACCGGGGGAGACCCAGTACTTC. This gives the protein CASSLEVLPGETQYF.

This clone was found a few times. The chain carries TRBV10-1 and TRBJ2-2; 15 nucleotides align to TRBD2. In germline, CDR1 is WNHNN, CDR2 SYGVQD (reference sequence). With 10 bases clipped from V and 3 bases from J, the junction kept 9 bases outside the gene matches. CDR3 size: 17 residues. CDR3 nucleotides: TGCGCCACTTCGGGACTAGCGGGAGGATCGGACACCGGGGAGCTGTTTTTT. This sequence encodes CATSGLAGGSDTGELFF.

The gene calls are TRBV20-1 and TRBJ2-1; 8 bases fit TRBD2. This CDR3 spans 15 amino acids. J lost 5 bases, V lost 3 bases, and 9 bases had no gene match. CDR1 and CDR2 (germline): DFQATT, SNEGSKA (reference sequence). CDR3 nucleotides: TGCAGTGCTAGTCTTCGCGGGGGGCTCGACAATGAGCAGTTCTTC. This gives the protein CSASLRGGLDNEQFF.

CDR3 amino acids: CASSLEGQGGIGGYGYTF. CDR3 DNA sequence: TGCGCCAGCAGCTTGGAAGGACAGGGAGGAATAGGGGGATATGGCTACACCTTC. This chain connects TRBV5-1 to TRBJ1-2, with 8 bases aligning to TRBD1. V dropped 0 bases and J dropped 5; count of bases not matched to a gene: 15. The CDR3 is 18 residues long. CDR1 and CDR2 from the germline V gene are SGHRS and YFSETQ.

This clone was picked up one time. V is TRBV7-6 and J is TRBJ1-3; D not certain. The V and J ends lost 0 bases and 5 bases respectively, with 5 bases between them. The CDR3 contains 13 residues. Germline V gives CDR1 SGHVS, CDR2 FNYEAQ. The DNA for the CDR3 is TGTGCCAGCAGCTTAGCCCCCAGAAACACCATATATTTT. Translation gives CASSLAPRNTIYF.

The CDR3 DNA sequence: TGCGCCAGCAGCCCTCGCCTTGGGGACAATGAGCAGTTCTTC. It translates to CASSPRLGDNEQFF. This chain links TRBV5-1 with TRBJ2-1; D is ambiguous. The ends were cut back, 4 bases at V and 5 bases at J, with 13 bases in the middle. Germline V gene data show CDR1 as SGHRS and CDR2 as YFSETQ. The CDR3 length is 14 residues.

The chain is built from TRBV6-5 and TRBJ2-7; 9 nucleotides line up with TRBD2. Trimming took 6 bases from V and 2 from J; bases not matched to a gene: 5. This CDR3 region has 14 residues. Per germline, CDR1 MNHEY and CDR2 SVGAGI. The DNA for the CDR3 is TGTGCCAGCAGAAGGGGACTAGCAGCCTACGAGCAGTACTTC. Protein product: CASRRGLAAYEQYF.

The chain employs TRBV28 and TRBJ1-1; D gene unclear. Germline V gene sequence: CDR1 MDHEN, CDR2 SYDVKM. CDR3 size: 15 residues. Trimming removed 5 bases from V and 4 bases from J, with 17 bases in between. The CDR3 nucleotides are TGTGCCAGCAGTCCAGTCGAGGGTTTCGGCACTGAAGCTTTCTTT. It yields the protein CASSPVEGFGTEAFF.

This chain links TRBV28 with TRBJ2-7; D may be TRBD1 (5 bases). Trimming removed 4 bases from V and 0 bases from J, with 16 bases in between. The CDR3 length is 16 residues. From germline, CDR1 is MDHEN and CDR2 SYDVKM. In DNA form, the CDR3 reads TGTGCCAGCAGTTCCGCGATGACAGCGAGCTCCTACGAGCAGTACTTC. This encodes CASSSAMTASSYEQYF.

This sequence joins TRBV18 and TRBJ2-5; TRBD2 aligns across 13 bases. CDR1 and CDR2 from the germline V gene are KGHSH and LQKENI. V was clipped by 4 bases and J by 1 base; unmatched bases: 6. The CDR3 length is 17 residues. The CDR3 here is CASSLMRLAGGQETQYF. CDR3 sequence (DNA): TGTGCCAGCTCACTCATGAGACTAGCGGGGGGCCAAGAGACCCAGTACTTC.

J is TRBJ2-1 and V is TRBV19, with 7 bases identical to TRBD2. Germline V gene data show CDR1 as LNHDA and CDR2 as SQIVND (reference sequence). The CDR3 runs 14 residues. The V and J ends lost 4 bases and 7 bases, in that order; junction bases with no gene match: 7. CDR3 coding DNA: TGTGCCAGTAGTACCCCTCGCGGGAGTAATGAGCAGTTCTTC. This sequence encodes CASSTPRGSNEQFF.

The rearrangement uses TRBV18 and TRBJ1-1; 8 nucleotides match TRBD1. The CDR3 totals 14 residues. From germline, CDR1 is KGHSH and CDR2 LQKENI. The junction had 6 bases not matched to a gene; V was cut back by 2 bases and J by 7 bases. CDR3 nucleotides: TGTGCCAGCTCACCATTCAGGGGGCTGGTTGAAGCTTTCTTT. Translated, it gives CASSPFRGLVEAFF.

A note on this clone: Other DNA sequences in the same sample also yield this CDR3. The chain recombines TRBV7-2 with TRBJ1-5, with TRBD1 as a possible D gene (5 bases). This CDR3 contains 15 residues. Germline loops: CDR1 SGHTA, CDR2 FQGNSA. Trimming took off 5 bases at V and 7 bases at J, with 18 bases between the two ends. The CDR3 nucleotides read TGTGCCAGCAGCCCTCAGGGAACCTCCAACCAGCCCCAGCATTTT. It specifies CASSPQGTSNQPQHF. Supplemented by reference TRBV7-2 and TRBJ1-5, the full variable domain reads GAGVSQSPSNKVTEKGKDVELRCDPISGHTALYWYRQSLGQGLEFLIYFQGNSAPDKSGLPSDRFSAERTGGSVSTLTIQRTQQEDSAVYLCASSPQGTSNQPQHFGDGTRLSIL.